The entry below describes one T cell receptor (beta chain). Its antigen is as yet unknown. This entry belongs to a study of naive and memory T cell subsets. Both TRBC1 and TRBC2 were covered by a beta constant-region primer of two equimolar oligonucleotides. Ligated cDNA was amplified by four rounds of PCR with nested alpha and beta constant-region primers and SP2. An oligonucleotide with the SP2 primer and a 12-nucleotide UMI was ligated to the cDNA 3' end. TCRdb redid the calling of the UMI-ligation and nested PCR reads with MiXCR, one entry per CDR3 protein. This sample has 120,000 or so distinct CDR3 sequences, with 35% to 45% found just once. Overall study results and limits: Gini index rose across naive, CM, EM and EMRA in CD4 and CD8. Clonotypes here are unpaired alpha or beta chain sequences.

V lost 2 bases and J lost 6, with 8 bases in between. This CDR3 has 13 amino acids. CDR1 and CDR2 from the germline V gene are SGHRS and YFSETQ. CD4+ T cell IFNgamma after overnight CMV lysate exposure gave donor CMV status. Material for sequencing was central memory CD4+ T cells from blood. The clonotype was recovered from a human donor in good health. V is TRBV5-1 and J is TRBJ2-2; D gene ambiguous. CDR3 residues: CASSLTAPGELFF. DNA for the CDR3: TGCGCCAGCAGCTTAACAGCCCCCGGGGAGCTGTTTTTT.